This T cell receptor (beta chain) emerged from a study of CD8 T cells in ankylosing spondylitis. This CDR3 is built from 15 residues. From germline, CDR1 is SGHRS and CDR2 YFSETQ. V lost 0 bases to trimming and J lost 1 base, with 10 bases between them. Library preparation for TCR beta used quantitative 5'-RACE with molecular barcodes. Each CDR3 protein is one row after TCRdb ran MiXCR on the 5' RACE reads. The sample contains 700,000 to 850,000 distinct CDR3 sequences, about an eighth of which appear only once. Study-level points and caveats: There was a TCR beta motif, made of 7 or 8 highly homologous variants, that appeared characteristic of ankylosing spondylitis blood. The authors found the disease-linked clones to be CD8+ and relatively rare in peripheral blood. Earlier studies detected some motif variants in reactive arthritis synovial fluid and blood. The authors reported significant enrichment of disease-linked clones in matched ankylosing spondylitis synovial fluid.

This clonotype was seen a handful of times. The antigen is unknown. This chain uses TRBV5-1 with TRBJ1-2; no clear D. The specimen was blood, either unsorted or a sorted T cell fraction (not recorded which). The origin of this receptor is a male donor with ankylosing spondylitis. For the CDR3, the DNA is TGCGCCAGCAGCTTGGACGGTCTAAATAACTATGGCTACACCTTC. It translates to CASSLDGLNNYGYTF.